Shown below are 28 T cell receptor beta chains from a single sample sequenced in a study of technical replicates of blood from a handful of donors. TCRdb's copy holds only in-frame clones and misses some; the assay was immunoSEQ multiplex PCR. The sample has about 81,000 clones, under 95% seen once. The sample was T cells isolated from PBMCs. These receptors all stem from a human donor in good health.

The chain links TRBV10-3 to TRBJ2-3; TRBD2 agrees at 11 bases. J gave up 2 bases and V 4 bases, and 11 bases lay outside the gene matches. Germline lookup yields CDR1 ENHRY and CDR2 SYGVKD. This CDR3 has 18 residues. The chain's CDR3 is CAISATSGKTAHTDTQYF. CDR3 bases: TGTGCCATCAGTGCGACTAGCGGGAAAACAGCACACACAGATACGCAGTATTTT.

V and J are TRBV23-1 and TRBJ2-1; D is unclear. TRBV23-1 is identified as an open reading frame with a role that is uncertain. The V and J ends lost 3 bases and 5 bases respectively, with 14 bases between them. The CDR3 consists of 15 residues. The CDR3 DNA reads TGCGCCAGCAGTCAGGCAGCGAGGAAGAACAATGAGCAGTTCTTC. Residues: CASSQAARKNNEQFF.

This clone showed up just once. V usage is TRBV5-4 and J usage is TRBJ2-4, with 11 nucleotides matching TRBD2. Trimming removed 1 base from V and 6 bases from J; junction bases left unmatched: 3. CDR1 and CDR2 (germline): SGHNT, YYREEE (reference sequence). The CDR3 sequence is 15 residues long. The CDR3 nucleotides read TGTGCCAGCAGCTTGAATGGACTAGCGGGAAACATTCAGTACTTC. It yields the protein CASSLNGLAGNIQYF.

The V and J genes are TRBV6-1 and TRBJ2-1; D remains ambiguous. Trimming removed 6 bases at V and 7 bases at J, with 13 bases between. Germline CDR1 MNHNS, CDR2 SASEGT. The CDR3 length is 13 residues. The CDR3 bases are TGTGCCAGCAGATCAAGTATGGCAAATGAGCAGTTCTTC. Encoded protein: CASRSSMANEQFF.

The chain has TRBV6-6 and TRBJ2-1; 8 positions match TRBD1. J was trimmed by 5 bases and V by 0 bases; bases with no gene match: 6. Germline V gives CDR1 MNHNY, CDR2 SVGAGI (reference sequence). The length of the CDR3 is 16 residues. Written as DNA, the CDR3 is TGTGCCAGCAGTTACTCCTTCAGGGGGCAAGACAATGAGCAGTTCTTC. Its translation: CASSYSFRGQDNEQFF.

This chain joins TRBV5-6 and TRBJ2-7; 8 positions agree with TRBD1. Per the germline V gene, CDR1 is SGHDT and CDR2 is YYEEEE. V was clipped by 4 bases and J by 2 bases; unmatched bases: 5. The CDR3 contains 14 residues. The CDR3 loop is CASSGTGRTYEQYF. Written as DNA, the CDR3 is TGTGCCAGCAGCGGGACAGGAAGGACCTACGAGCAGTACTTC.

The rearrangement uses TRBV19 and TRBJ1-2, with a weak D call TRBD1 (6 bases). Germline lookup yields CDR1 LNHDA and CDR2 SQIVND (reference sequence). The CDR3 runs 13 residues. Between the trimmed V and J ends, which lost 6 bases and 5 bases, there was a span of 13 bases. DNA for the CDR3: TGTGCCAGTAGGCCGGGACACCTTTATGGCTACACCTTC. Its protein product is CASRPGHLYGYTF.

This chain uses TRBV6-1 with TRBJ1-5; 11 bases map to TRBD1. The germline V gene has CDR1 MNHNS and CDR2 SASEGT. V lost 10 bases, J lost 6 bases, and 2 bases stayed unmatched. The CDR3 has 12 residues. The CDR3 is CATGQGGQPQHF. The CDR3 DNA is TGTGCCACGGGACAGGGGGGTCAGCCCCAGCATTTT.

The V and J genes are TRBV4-1 and TRBJ1-1; 11 nucleotides match TRBD1. With 4 bases clipped from V and 0 bases from J, the junction kept 4 bases outside the gene matches. Germline V gene lookup returns CDR1 MGHRA and CDR2 YSYEKL. CDR3 length equals 16 residues. CDR3 DNA: TGCGCCAGCAGCCGCGGGACAGGGGGGATGAACACTGAAGCTTTCTTT. This translates into CASSRGTGGMNTEAFF.

The V and J genes are TRBV7-9 and TRBJ2-7; a weak D match, TRBD2 (6 bases). The CDR3 is made up of 13 amino acids. The V gene lost 5 bases and the J gene lost 2 bases, with 10 bases spanning the gap. Germline CDR1 SEHNR, CDR2 FQNEAQ (reference sequence). CDR3: CASSRDSPYEQYF. The CDR3 DNA reads as TGTGCCAGCAGCCGGGACTCCCCCTACGAGCAGTACTTC.

The rearrangement links TRBV29-1 to TRBJ2-7, with 9 nucleotides matching TRBD1. There are 13 residues in the CDR3. Unmatched junction bases numbered 3, after V lost 6 bases and J lost 0 bases. Germline CDR1 reads SQVTM; CDR2 reads ANQGSEA. CDR3 sequence reads: CSVDRGSSYEQYF. CDR3 in DNA: TGCAGCGTGGACAGGGGAAGCTCCTACGAGCAGTACTTC.

The chain carries TRBV11-1 and TRBJ2-7; D is perhaps TRBD2 (5 bases). V lost 7 bases and J 1 base, leaving 14 bases between the germline ends. Germline lookup yields CDR1 SGHAT and CDR2 FQDESV (reference sequence). CDR3 size: 14 residues. CDR3 nucleotide sequence: TGTGCCAGCACCCAATCCCGGGAATCCTACGAGCAGTACTTC. Translated, it gives CASTQSRESYEQYF. Supplemented by reference TRBV11-1 and TRBJ2-7, the full variable domain reads EAEVAQSPRYKITEKSQAVAFWCDPISGHATLYWYRQILGQGPELLVQFQDESVVDDSQLPKDRFSAERLKGVDSTLKIQPAELGDSAMYLCASTQSRESYEQYFGPGTRLTVT.

The chain employs TRBV5-5 and TRBJ2-5; D is undetermined. The germline gives CDR1 SGHKS, CDR2 YYEKEE (reference sequence). V was shortened by 3 bases and J by 1 base, with 7 bases between the two germline ends. The length of the CDR3 is 13 residues. For the CDR3, the DNA is TGTGCCAGCAGCTCGACATTCCAAGAGACCCAGTACTTC. It yields the protein CASSSTFQETQYF.

This clone was detected once. The V and J genes are TRBV9 and TRBJ2-7, with D perhaps matching TRBD1 (6 bases). The CDR3 sequence is 13 residues long. V was cut by 0 bases and J by 6 bases, with 10 bases left in between. Germline assignment: CDR1 SGDLS and CDR2 YYNGEE. CDR3: CASSVAQGTEQYF. In nucleotides, the CDR3 is TGTGCCAGCAGCGTAGCCCAGGGGACCGAGCAGTACTTC.

Only one count was recorded for this clone. One end of the junction is discordant with germline, which a read error may explain. V is TRBV2 and J is TRBJ2-7; 8 bases map to TRBD1. The CDR3 has 16 amino acids. Germline V CDR1 and CDR2: SNHLY, FYNNEI. CDR3 sequence (DNA): TGTGCCAGCAGTCAGACGTTCGGGACAGGCTACTACGGGCAGTACTTC. This encodes CASSQTFGTGYYGQYF.

The CDR3 here is CASSVEGGGYVYNEQFF. DNA of the CDR3: TGTGCCAGCAGCGTAGAGGGAGGAGGGTATGTCTACAATGAGCAGTTCTTC. The chain employs TRBV9 and TRBJ2-1; D perhaps matches TRBD2 (6 bases). Trimming pared 0 bases from V and 3 bases from J, leaving 16 bases between. This CDR3 has 17 amino acids. CDR1 is SGDLS and CDR2 is YYNGEE in the germline V gene.

The chain is built from TRBV29-1 and TRBJ2-1; 11 bases are a match to TRBD2. CDR1 is SQVTM, CDR2 ANQGSEA, per germline. V was pared by 6 bases and J by 5 bases, with 6 bases of the junction left unmatched. There are 14 residues in the CDR3. The CDR3 protein is CSVEEGLADNEQFF. The CDR3 DNA is TGCAGCGTCGAGGAGGGACTAGCGGACAATGAGCAGTTCTTC.

The genes are TRBV10-3 and TRBJ2-3, with TRBD2 identical over 11 bases. The V segment lost 3 bases and the J segment 3 bases; nucleotides outside the gene matches: 8. The CDR3 consists of 17 residues. Germline V lookup: CDR1 ENHRY, CDR2 SYGVKD. This chain's CDR3 is CAISELTSGSTTDTQYF. The CDR3 region has the DNA TGTGCCATCAGTGAACTCACTAGCGGGAGTACGACAGATACGCAGTATTTT.

The chain employs TRBV7-9 and TRBJ2-1; 8 bases agree with TRBD1. Germline CDR1 SEHNR, CDR2 FQNEAQ (reference sequence). The CDR3 has 15 amino acids. The V gene end was trimmed by 5 bases and the J gene end by 6 bases; junction bases not matched to a gene: 9. The CDR3 nucleotides read TGTGCCAGCAGCCCAGGACAGGGTATCGGCAATGAGCAGTTCTTC. This gives the protein CASSPGQGIGNEQFF. The full variable domain, with the rest looked up from reference TRBV7-9 and TRBJ2-1, is DTGVSQNPRHKITKRGQNVTFRCDPISEHNRLYWYRQTLGQGPEFLTYFQNEAQLEKSRLLSDRFSAERPKGSFSTLEIQRTEQGDSAMYLCASSPGQGIGNEQFFGPGTRLTVL.

This chain joins TRBV7-2 and TRBJ2-7, with D unclear. V gave up 1 base and J gave up 4 bases, with 8 bases separating them. CDR3 length: 13 amino acids. Germline V lookup: CDR1 SGHTA, CDR2 FQGNSA. The CDR3 region is CASSLVGAYEQYF. DNA of the CDR3: TGTGCCAGCAGCTTAGTGGGCGCTTACGAGCAGTACTTC.

The V gene is TRBV7-3, the J gene TRBJ2-1, with 9 positions matching TRBD1. The CDR3 sequence is 15 residues long. V dropped 5 bases and J dropped 7; count of bases not matched to a gene: 9. Germline V gene lookup returns CDR1 SGHTA and CDR2 FQGTGA. CDR3 region: CASSPGQGFTNEQFF. In DNA form, the CDR3 reads TGTGCCAGCAGCCCCGGACAGGGGTTTACAAATGAGCAGTTCTTC.

The rearrangement uses TRBV27 and TRBJ1-2; D is uncertain. This CDR3 has 13 residues. V lost 2 bases and J lost 5, with 9 bases in between. The V gene's germline CDR1 is MNHEY and CDR2 SMNVEV (reference sequence). The CDR3: CASSLMGEYGYTF. Written as DNA, the CDR3 is TGTGCCAGCAGTTTAATGGGCGAATATGGCTACACCTTC.

The genes are TRBV4-1 and TRBJ2-3, with D tentatively TRBD2 (6 bases). Trimming cost V 5 bases and J 1 base, with 16 bases left between them. Per germline, CDR1 MGHRA and CDR2 YSYEKL. This CDR3 spans 16 amino acids. CDR3 residues: CASSTREDIRTDTQYF. The CDR3 DNA follows: TGCGCCAGCAGCACAAGGGAGGATATACGCACAGATACGCAGTATTTT.

The CDR3 loop reads CASSLDRGTLNQPQHF. CDR3 coding DNA: TGTGCCAGCAGCTTAGACCGTGGGACACTGAATCAGCCCCAGCATTTT. V usage is TRBV7-9 and J usage is TRBJ1-5; TRBD1 might be the D (6 bases). CDR1 and CDR2 (germline): SEHNR, FQNEAQ (reference sequence). The CDR3 is 16 residues long. Trimming removed 1 base from V and 4 bases from J, with 14 bases in between.

The rearrangement joins TRBV7-3 to TRBJ2-7; a weak D match, TRBD2 (5 bases). Deletions cut 3 bases from V and 6 bases from J, with 12 bases between. This CDR3 spans 13 amino acids. Germline V gene sequence: CDR1 SGHTA, CDR2 FQGTGA. The CDR3 sequence: CASSLSRGGEQYF. The CDR3 DNA is TGTGCCAGCAGCTTGTCCCGAGGAGGCGAGCAGTACTTC. The entire variable domain, with the rest obtained from reference TRBV7-3 and TRBJ2-7, is as follows: GAGVSQTPSNKVTEKGKYVELRCDPISGHTALYWYRQSLGQGPEFLIYFQGTGAADDSGLPNDRFFAVRPEGSVSTLKIQRTERGDSAVYLCASSLSRGGEQYFGPGTRLTVT.

The chain combines TRBV4-1 with TRBJ1-1, with a possible D match to TRBD1 (6 bases). Trimming stripped 1 base from V and 0 bases from J, with 12 bases between. The germline V gene encodes CDR1 MGHRA and CDR2 YSYEKL. CDR3 length equals 16 residues. The CDR3 protein is CASSQGHGQLNTEAFF. The CDR3 DNA follows: TGCGCCAGCAGCCAAGGCCATGGACAGCTGAACACTGAAGCTTTCTTT.

The chain joins TRBV30 to TRBJ2-5; 9 bases fit TRBD2. V shed 0 bases and J 8 bases; nucleotides not matched to a gene: 7. The CDR3 contains 14 residues. Germline CDR1 is GTSNPN and CDR2 is SVGIG (reference sequence). The CDR3 spells CAWSVTSGSNTQYF. In nucleotides, the CDR3 is TGTGCCTGGAGTGTAACTAGCGGGTCCAATACCCAGTACTTC.

The chain employs TRBV4-1 and TRBJ2-7, with 8 bases lining up with TRBD1. CDR1 is MGHRA and CDR2 is YSYEKL in the germline V gene. J gave up 7 bases and V 5 bases, and 13 bases lay outside the gene matches. The CDR3 extends over 15 amino acids. The CDR3 sequence: CASSGGTGPFWEQYF. The DNA of the CDR3 is TGCGCCAGCAGCGGAGGGACAGGACCCTTTTGGGAGCAGTACTTC.